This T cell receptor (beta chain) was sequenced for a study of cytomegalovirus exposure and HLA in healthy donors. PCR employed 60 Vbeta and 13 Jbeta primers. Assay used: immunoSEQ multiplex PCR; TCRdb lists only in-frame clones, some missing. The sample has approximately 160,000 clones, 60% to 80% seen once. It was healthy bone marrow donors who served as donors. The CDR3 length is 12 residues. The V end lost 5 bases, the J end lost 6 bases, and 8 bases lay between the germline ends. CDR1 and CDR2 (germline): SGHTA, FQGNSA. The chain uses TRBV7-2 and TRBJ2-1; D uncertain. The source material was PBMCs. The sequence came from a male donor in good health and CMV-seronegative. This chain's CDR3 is CASSTLINEQFF. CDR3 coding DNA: TGTGCCAGCAGCACCCTAATCAATGAGCAGTTCTTC. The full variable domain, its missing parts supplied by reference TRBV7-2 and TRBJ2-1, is GAGVSQSPSNKVTEKGKDVELRCDPISGHTALYWYRQSLGQGLEFLIYFQGNSAPDKSGLPSDRFSAERTGGSVSTLTIQRTQQEDSAVYLCASSTLINEQFFGPGTRLTVL.